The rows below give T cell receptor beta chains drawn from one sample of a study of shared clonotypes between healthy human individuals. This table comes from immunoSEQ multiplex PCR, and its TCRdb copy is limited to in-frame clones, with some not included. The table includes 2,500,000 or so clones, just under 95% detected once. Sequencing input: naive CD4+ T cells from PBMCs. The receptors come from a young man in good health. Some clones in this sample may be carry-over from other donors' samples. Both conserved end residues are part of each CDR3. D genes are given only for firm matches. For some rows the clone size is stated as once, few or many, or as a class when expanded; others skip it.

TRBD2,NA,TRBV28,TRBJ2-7,TGTGCCAGCAGTCCCCCTAGCGGGACCTACGAGCAGTACTTC,CASSPPSGTYEQYF
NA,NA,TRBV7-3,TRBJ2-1,TGTGCCAGCAGCTTATTCCCCTTAAGCGGCTCCTACAATGAGCAGTTCTTC,CASSLFPLSGSYNEQFF
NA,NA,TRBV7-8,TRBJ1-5,TGTGCCAGCAGCTTACAAATCCCATCGTACTATCAGCCCCAGCATTTT,CASSLQIPSYYQPQHF
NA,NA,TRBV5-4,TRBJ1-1,TGTGCCAGCAGCTTGGTAGGGTACATGAACACTGAAGCTTTCTTT,CASSLVGYMNTEAFF
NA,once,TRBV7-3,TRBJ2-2,TGTGCCAGCAGCTTAATGGGCCCGGGGGTCACCGGGGAGCTGTTTTTT,CASSLMGPGVTGELFF
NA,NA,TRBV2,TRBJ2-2,TGTGCCAGCAGTGAAATGGCCGGGGAGCTGTTTTTT,CASSEMAGELFF
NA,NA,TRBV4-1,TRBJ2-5,TGCGCCAGCAGCCAAGATGGCAGATTACAAGAGACCCAGTACTTC,CASSQDGRLQETQYF
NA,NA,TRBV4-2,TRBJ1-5,TGTGCCAGCAGCCGAGAAGGGGGTACTAGCAATCAGCCCCAGCATTTT,CASSREGGTSNQPQHF
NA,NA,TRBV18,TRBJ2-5,TGTGCCAGCTCACCAAGGCAGGGATGGGGCCAAGAGACCCAGTACTTC,CASSPRQGWGQETQYF
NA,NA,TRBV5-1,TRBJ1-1,TGCGCCAGCCGAGTACGGGGCCCGGACACTGAAGCTTTCTTT,CASRVRGPDTEAFF
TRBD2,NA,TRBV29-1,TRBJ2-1,TGCAGCGTTGATCCTAGCGGGTACAATGAGCAGTTCTTC,CSVDPSGYNEQFF
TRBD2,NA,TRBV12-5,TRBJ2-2,TGTGCTAGTGGTCTCATGGGACTAGCGGGAGGGCCCGACACCGGGGAGCTGTTTTTT,CASGLMGLAGGPDTGELFF
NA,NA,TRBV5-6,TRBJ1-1,TGTGCCAGCAGCTTGGGCGAATTAACTTTGAACACTGAAGCTTTCTTT,CASSLGELTLNTEAFF
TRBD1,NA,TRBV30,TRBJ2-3,TGTGCCTACGGAAGGGCCCGGACAGGGTCGAGAGATACGCAGTATTTT,CAYGRARTGSRDTQYF
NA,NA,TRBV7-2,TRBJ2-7,TGTGCCAGCAGCTTATGGGGATACGAGCAGTACTTC,CASSLWGYEQYF
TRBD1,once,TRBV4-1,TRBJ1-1,TGCGCCAGCAGCCAGGATGCCGGGACAGGGGGCACTGAAGCTTTCTTT,CASSQDAGTGGTEAFF
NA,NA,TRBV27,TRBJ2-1,TGTGCCAGCAGTAAGATTTGGTTCCGATCCTACAATGAGCAGTTCTTC,CASSKIWFRSYNEQFF
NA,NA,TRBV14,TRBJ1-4,TGTGCCAGCAGCCACGAGTCGGGCAGAATGAACGAAAAACTGTTTTTT,CASSHESGRMNEKLFF
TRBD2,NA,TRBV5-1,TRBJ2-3,TGCGCCAGCAGCTCTAGCGGGAGGAGCACAGATACGCAGTATTTT,CASSSSGRSTDTQYF
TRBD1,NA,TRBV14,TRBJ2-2,TGTGCCAGCAGCCAAGTGGGACAGAGGGGCGGGGAGCTGTTTTTT,CASSQVGQRGGELFF
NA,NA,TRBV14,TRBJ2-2,TGTGCCAGCAGCCGAGGGGGGAACACCGGGGAGCTGTTTTTT,CASSRGGNTGELFF
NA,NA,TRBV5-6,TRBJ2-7,TGTGCCAGCAGCCCGCACACCGACCACTACGAGCAGTACTTC,CASSPHTDHYEQYF
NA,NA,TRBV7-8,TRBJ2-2,TGTGCCAGCAGCCCCACGGGACCCAACACCGGGGAGCTGTTTTTT,CASSPTGPNTGELFF
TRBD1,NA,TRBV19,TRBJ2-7,TGTGCCAGTAGTCTGGCAGGACAGGGGTCCTACGAGCAGTACTTC,CASSLAGQGSYEQYF
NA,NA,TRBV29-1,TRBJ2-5,TGCAGCGCAGCGCAGGGGCAAGAGACCCAGTACTTC,CSAAQGQETQYF
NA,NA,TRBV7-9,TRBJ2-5,TGTGCCAGCAGCTCACAACCGGGACCCAGCGTGACCCAGTACTTC,CASSSQPGPSVTQYF
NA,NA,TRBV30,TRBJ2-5,TGTGCCTGGAGTGAGGATCGGGGGACCCAGTACTTC,CAWSEDRGTQYF
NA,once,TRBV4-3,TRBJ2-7,TGCGCCAGCAGCCAAGATGTATCAGGGTCCGGCTACGAGCAGTACTTC,CASSQDVSGSGYEQYF
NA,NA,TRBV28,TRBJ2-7,TGTGCCAGCACATCCCCGGGGCGATCGGACGAGCAGTACTTC,CASTSPGRSDEQYF